These T cell receptor beta chains were read from a single sample in a study of TIL therapy for anti-PD-1-resistant metastatic lung cancer. TCRdb's copy holds only in-frame clones and misses some; the assay was immunoSEQ multiplex PCR. Altogether around 100,000 clones are present, about two thirds being singletons, with the ten largest covering around 9.9%. Sample: tumor tissue, taken at baseline. The source is a person between 25 and 80 years old with non-small cell lung cancer. Each CDR3 is given with its conserved first and last residue. The D gene is left open where the match is weak. Some rows have no size entry. The others give once, few or many, or a class for an expanded clone.

abundance	d_gene	v_gene	j_gene	CDR3aa	CDR3nt
-	-	TRBV4-3	TRBJ1-2	CASSQDTINYGYTF	TGCGCCAGCAGCCAAGACACGATTAACTATGGCTACACCTTC
few	-	TRBV23-1	TRBJ2-5	CASSQSHPFGGETQYF	TGCGCCAGCAGTCAATCGCACCCGTTCGGGGGAGAGACCCAGTACTTC
few	-	TRBV7-9	TRBJ2-4	CASSLNLGGQGNIQYF	TGTGCCAGCAGCTTAAATCTTGGGGGGCAGGGAAACATTCAGTACTTC
-	TRBD1	TRBV5-6	TRBJ1-6	CASSPGDRGLSSPLHF	TGTGCCAGCAGCCCAGGGGACAGGGGGCTGAGCTCACCCCTCCACTTT
-	TRBD1	TRBV7-2	TRBJ1-4	CASSLVWGTGLEKLFF	TGTGCCAGCAGCTTAGTGTGGGGGACAGGGCTAGAAAAACTGTTTTTT
-	-	TRBV7-9	TRBJ2-7	CASSLLSGSYEQYF	TGTGCCAGCAGCTTACTCTCCGGCTCCTACGAGCAGTACTTC
-	TRBD1	TRBV5-6	TRBJ1-5	CASSLTGGATSNQPQHF	TGTGCCAGCAGCCTGACAGGGGGCGCGACCAGCAATCAGCCCCAGCATTTT
-	TRBD2	TRBV7-2	TRBJ2-7	CASSPTGTSGSEQYF	TGTGCCAGCAGCCCCACCGGGACTAGCGGGAGTGAGCAGTACTTC
-	-	TRBV24-1	TRBJ2-7	CATSDIGEQYF	TGTGCCACCAGTGATATTGGGGAGCAGTACTTC
-	TRBD1	TRBV2	TRBJ2-7	CASSAGTGGWIEQYF	TGTGCCAGCAGTGCCGGGACAGGGGGTTGGATCGAGCAGTACTTC
-	TRBD1	TRBV19	TRBJ2-1	CASSIRQGAVEQFF	TGTGCCAGTAGTATCCGACAGGGGGCGGTTGAGCAGTTCTTC
-	TRBD1	TRBV5-1	TRBJ2-5	CASQAWTGLIQETQYF	TGCGCCAGCCAAGCATGGACAGGCCTCATCCAAGAGACCCAGTACTTC
-	-	TRBV29-1	TRBJ2-6	CSVVDGRSGANVLTF	TGCAGCGTTGTCGACGGACGCTCTGGGGCCAACGTCCTGACTTTC
-	-	TRBV28	TRBJ2-7	CASKGTYEQYF	TGTGCCAGCAAAGGAACCTACGAGCAGTACTTC
-	TRBD2	TRBV3-1/TRBV3-2	TRBJ2-7	CASSWAGGAREQYF	TGTGCCAGCAGCTGGGCGGGGGGGGCACGGGAGCAGTACTTC
-	TRBD1	TRBV11-2	TRBJ2-1	CASSSGQGSYNEQFF	TGTGCCAGCAGCTCGGGACAGGGCTCCTACAATGAGCAGTTCTTC
-	TRBD2	TRBV28	TRBJ2-5	CASSLPLAGGPRETQYF	TGTGCCAGCAGTTTACCCTTAGCGGGAGGGCCGAGAGAGACCCAGTACTTC
-	TRBD1	TRBV9	TRBJ2-1	CASSKTGGAGAYNEQFF	TGTGCCAGCAGCAAAACAGGGGGCGCAGGGGCCTACAATGAGCAGTTCTTC
few	TRBD1	TRBV28	TRBJ2-6	CASSPPGGSRPNVLTF	TGTGCCAGCAGTCCCCCAGGGGGTAGCCGCCCCAACGTCCTGACTTTC
-	-	TRBV29-1	TRBJ2-7	CSVEYGYEQYF	TGCAGCGTTGAGTACGGCTACGAGCAGTACTTC
-	TRBD1	TRBV7-2	TRBJ2-5	CASSPLPGQGETQYF	TGTGCCAGCAGCCCACTCCCCGGACAGGGGGAGACCCAGTACTTC
-	-	TRBV6-6	TRBJ2-3	CASKLPGADTQYF	TGTGCCAGCAAGCTGCCCGGGGCAGATACGCAGTATTTT